One and the same sample provided the 22 T cell receptor beta chains below, sequenced in a study of T cell responses to AZD1222 COVID-19 vaccine (dated by TCRdb to about 2021). Explained via the paper, the time point label denotes: baseline before first vaccination. Receptor libraries were prepared by the immunoSEQ multiplex PCR assay. TCRdb carries this immuneACCESS record with in-frame sequences only. Its versions omit some clonotypes, under half of them owing to an unresolved V gene in the studies checked, with the rest unexplained. The table for this sample lists some 86,000 clones; just over 90% of them were counted only once. Around 5.2% of the sample lies in the top ten. Sequenced material: peripheral blood, taken on day 0 of AZD1222 vaccination. The receptors come from an adult in good health.

The chain uses TRBV30 and TRBJ2-7; D uncertain. In germline, CDR1 is GTSNPN, CDR2 SVGIG (reference sequence). The V gene lost 5 bases and the J gene lost 4 bases, with 15 bases spanning the gap. CDR3 length: 13 amino acids. CDR3 protein: CAWAELPGYEQYF. CDR3 DNA sequence: TGTGCCTGGGCAGAGCTCCCAGGTTACGAGCAGTACTTC.

V is TRBV4-1 and J is TRBJ2-1, with unresolved D. There are 17 residues in the CDR3. CDR1 and CDR2 (germline): MGHRA, YSYEKL. V was shortened by 0 bases and J by 5 bases, with 17 bases between the two germline ends. The DNA for the CDR3 is TGCGCCAGCAGCCAAGATTCGGTCGCGGACCCAGACAATGAGCAGTTCTTC. Translated, it gives CASSQDSVADPDNEQFF.

V is TRBV28 and J is TRBJ2-2; 7 nucleotides match TRBD2. The germline gives CDR1 MDHEN, CDR2 SYDVKM. This CDR3 is built from 13 residues. The V segment lost 7 bases and the J segment 6 bases; nucleotides outside the gene matches: 5. The CDR3 loop is CASIKGGAGELFF. CDR3 coding DNA: TGTGCCAGCATCAAGGGAGGGGCCGGGGAGCTGTTTTTT.

The chain joins TRBV30 to TRBJ2-1; 8 bases line up with TRBD1. Germline V gene data show CDR1 as GTSNPN and CDR2 as SVGIG (reference sequence). There are 12 residues in the CDR3. With V trimmed by 3 bases and J by 6 bases, 1 base remained unmatched. CDR3 region: CAWSGQGNEQFF. The DNA of the CDR3 is TGTGCCTGGAGCGGACAGGGCAATGAGCAGTTCTTC.

The V gene is TRBV4-1, the J gene TRBJ2-5; 8 bases align to TRBD2. The germline CDR1 and CDR2 sequences are MGHRA and YSYEKL. The CDR3 is 17 residues long. V shed 3 bases and J 7 bases; nucleotides not matched to a gene: 16. DNA of the CDR3: TGCGCCAGCAGCCAGGGTATAGGACTAGCACCCTTTGGGACCCAGTACTTC. Its translation is CASSQGIGLAPFGTQYF.

This clone was counted once. The chain combines TRBV12-5 with TRBJ1-1, with D possibly TRBD1 on 5 matching bases. V was cut by 7 bases and J by 1 base, with 7 bases left in between. The CDR3 contains 12 residues. The V gene's germline CDR1 is LGHNT and CDR2 FRNRAP. CDR3 sequence: CASVQGNTEAFF. DNA of the CDR3: TGTGCTAGTGTCCAGGGGAACACTGAAGCTTTCTTT.

The rearrangement uses TRBV4-2 and TRBJ1-5; 7 bases fit TRBD1. Per germline, CDR1 LGHNA and CDR2 YNFKEQ. The CDR3 is 14 amino acids. Trimming removed 1 base from V and 4 bases from J; junction bases left unmatched: 1. In DNA form, the CDR3 reads TGTGCCAGCAGCCAAGGACAGGGTAATCAGCCCCAGCATTTT. Protein product: CASSQGQGNQPQHF.

The J gene is TRBJ2-7, the V gene TRBV2, with TRBD1 as a possible D gene (5 bases). In germline, CDR1 is SNHLY, CDR2 FYNNEI. This CDR3 is 11 amino acids long. V shed 5 bases and J shed 6 bases, with 8 bases lying between them. DNA of the CDR3: TGTGCCAGCAGTCCACAGGCCGAGCAGTACTTC. Its translation: CASSPQAEQYF.

This chain uses TRBV7-9 with TRBJ2-3; possible D gene TRBD2, 6 bases. Germline V gene lookup returns CDR1 SEHNR and CDR2 FQNEAQ (reference sequence). The CDR3 contains 11 residues. Trimming cost V 8 bases and J 5 bases, with 8 bases left between them. For the CDR3, the DNA is TGTGCCAGCTCGGGGGTAGATACGCAGTATTTT. Protein: CASSGVDTQYF.

This rearrangement joins TRBV6-5 to TRBJ1-1; D unresolved. V lost 3 bases, J lost 0 bases, and 11 bases lay in between. Per the germline V gene, CDR1 is MNHEY and CDR2 is SVGAGI. The CDR3 runs 15 residues. DNA for the CDR3: TGTGCCAGCAGTTATGCATCGGCGGTGAACACTGAAGCTTTCTTT. This sequence encodes CASSYASAVNTEAFF.

This chain links TRBV9 with TRBJ2-5; D may be TRBD1 or TRBD2 (5 bases each). The CDR3 has 13 residues. The germline gives CDR1 SGDLS, CDR2 YYNGEE. The CDR3 region is CVPRGLRLETQYF. CDR3 bases: TGTGTTCCGAGGGGCCTCAGACTGGAGACCCAGTACTTC. Full variable domain (outside the CDR3, taken from reference TRBV9 and TRBJ2-5): DSGVTQTPKHLITATGQRVTLRCSPRSGDLSVYWYQQSLDQGLQFLIQYYNGEERAKGNILERFSAQQFPDLHSELNLSSLELGDSALYFCVPRGLRLETQYFGPGTRLLVL.

The V call is TRBV7-2, the J call TRBJ2-3, with 9 bases lining up with TRBD2. The CDR3 is 16 amino acids. Germline CDR1 SGHTA, CDR2 FQGNSA. V lost 1 base and J lost 8; bases outside the gene matches: 10. CDR3 loop: CASSLVAGGIQGTQYF. DNA for the CDR3: TGTGCCAGCAGCTTAGTCGCGGGAGGGATCCAAGGTACGCAGTATTTT.

The genes are TRBV29-1 and TRBJ1-3; TRBD1 is a possible D gene (5 bases). The germline gives CDR1 SQVTM, CDR2 ANQGSEA. The CDR3 is 12 amino acids. V was clipped by 6 bases and J by 4 bases, with 10 bases between them. The CDR3 sequence is CSVTGGGNTIYF. Here the CDR3 DNA reads TGCAGCGTCACGGGGGGAGGAAACACCATATATTTT. Looking up the rest from reference TRBV29-1 and TRBJ1-3 gives the full variable domain: SAVISQKPSRDICQRGTSLTIQCQVDSQVTMMFWYRQQPGQSLTLIATANQGSEATYESGFVIDKFPISRPNLTFSTLTVSNMSPEDSSIYLCSVTGGGNTIYFGEGSWLTVV.

This rearrangement joins TRBV5-6 to TRBJ2-3; possible D gene TRBD2, 5 bases. The germline V gene encodes CDR1 SGHDT and CDR2 YYEEEE. V lost 4 bases and J lost 0, with 12 bases in between. The length of the CDR3 is 15 residues. The CDR3 bases are TGTGCCAGCAGCCTGCGCCGGACTAGCACAGATACGCAGTATTTT. This gives the protein CASSLRRTSTDTQYF.

This sequence joins TRBV20-1 and TRBJ2-2; 7 bases agree with TRBD2. V lost 3 bases to trimming and J lost 0 bases; unmatched junction nucleotides: 1. Germline CDR1 DFQATT, CDR2 SNEGSKA (reference sequence). The CDR3 spans 14 residues. The CDR3 reads CSASRGANTGELFF. CDR3 in DNA: TGCAGTGCTAGTCGGGGGGCGAACACCGGGGAGCTGTTTTTT.

This rearrangement joins TRBV5-1 to TRBJ2-1; D might be TRBD2 (6 bases). V lost 0 bases and J lost 0, with 10 bases in between. Germline-derived CDR1 and CDR2 are SGHRS and YFSETQ. The CDR3 has 16 residues. CDR3 in amino acids: CASSLDGGLSYNEQFF. DNA for the CDR3: TGCGCCAGCAGCTTGGACGGGGGACTCTCCTACAATGAGCAGTTCTTC.

The rearrangement joins TRBV10-3 to TRBJ2-7; D unclear. Germline loops: CDR1 ENHRY, CDR2 SYGVKD. The CDR3 has 12 amino acids. V was clipped by 0 bases and J by 9 bases, with 9 bases between them. DNA for the CDR3: TGTGCCATCAGTGAGTCTGGTCTCTGGCAGTACTTC. Translation gives CAISESGLWQYF.

This chain connects TRBV15 to TRBJ2-1; D possibly corresponds to TRBD2 (6 bases). CDR1 is LNHNV, CDR2 YYDKDF, per germline (reference sequence). The V and J ends lost 1 base and 0 bases respectively, with 10 bases between them. CDR3 size: 16 residues. In DNA form, the CDR3 reads TGTGCCACCAGCAGAGTAGCGGCTAGCTCCTACAATGAGCAGTTCTTC. Translated: CATSRVAASSYNEQFF.

The chain has TRBV23-1 and TRBJ1-5; D unclear. TRBV23-1 is designated an ORF whose function remains uncertain. The CDR3 consists of 14 residues. The V and J ends lost 2 bases and 5 bases respectively, with 10 bases between them. CDR3: CASSQQMGYQPQHF. CDR3 sequence (DNA): TGCGCCAGCAGTCAACAGATGGGATATCAGCCCCAGCATTTT.

The rearrangement links TRBV5-1 to TRBJ2-2; 12 bases fit TRBD1. With 8 bases clipped from V and 6 bases from J, the junction kept 14 bases outside the gene matches. This CDR3 comprises 17 residues. Germline CDR1 reads SGHRS; CDR2 reads YFSETQ. In DNA form, the CDR3 reads TGCGCCAGTCAGAAAAATTCCGGGACAGGGGGCTCCGGGGAGCTGTTTTTT. This gives the protein CASQKNSGTGGSGELFF. Complete variable domain (other parts from reference TRBV5-1 and TRBJ2-2): KAGVTQTPRYLIKTRGQQVTLSCSPISGHRSVSWYQQTPGQGLQFLFEYFSETQRNKGNFPGRFSGRQFSNSRSEMNVSTLELGDSALYLCASQKNSGTGGSGELFFGEGSRLTVL.

The rearrangement links TRBV2 to TRBJ2-2, with TRBD2 identical over 10 bases. Germline CDR1 is SNHLY and CDR2 is FYNNEI. V lost 6 bases and J lost 7; bases outside the gene matches: 11. CDR3 length equals 16 residues. The CDR3 coding sequence is TGTGCCAGCAGGTGGCTAGCGGGAGTTCAGGGCGGGGAGCTGTTTTTT. Translated, it gives CASRWLAGVQGGELFF. The full variable domain, completed using reference TRBV2 and TRBJ2-2, is EPEVTQTPSHQVTQMGQEVILRCVPISNHLYFYWYRQILGQKVEFLVSFYNNEISEKSEIFDDQFSVERPDGSNFTLKIRSTKLEDSAMYFCASRWLAGVQGGELFFGEGSRLTVL.

V gene TRBV19 combines with J gene TRBJ2-7, with D uncertain. Trimming took off 5 bases at V and 3 bases at J, with 14 bases between the two ends. The CDR3 covers 14 residues. Germline V gives CDR1 LNHDA, CDR2 SQIVND (reference sequence). The chain's CDR3 is CASSPSDLYYEQYF. The CDR3 region has the DNA TGTGCCAGTAGTCCCTCCGACCTTTACTACGAGCAGTACTTC. Variable domain in full (rest from reference TRBV19 and TRBJ2-7): DGGITQSPKYLFRKEGQNVTLSCEQNLNHDAMYWYRQDPGQGLRLIYYSQIVNDFQKGDIAEGYSVSREKKESFPLTVTSAQKNPTAFYLCASSPSDLYYEQYFGPGTRLTVT.